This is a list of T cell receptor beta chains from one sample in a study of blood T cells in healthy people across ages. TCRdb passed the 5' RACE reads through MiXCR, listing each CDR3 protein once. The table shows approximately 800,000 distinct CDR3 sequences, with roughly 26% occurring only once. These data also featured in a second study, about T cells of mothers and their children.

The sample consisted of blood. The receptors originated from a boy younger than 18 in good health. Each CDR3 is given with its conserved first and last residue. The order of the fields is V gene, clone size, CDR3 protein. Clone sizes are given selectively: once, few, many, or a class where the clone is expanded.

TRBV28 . CASSYPNPIQYF
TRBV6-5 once CASSYAGTGTGELFF
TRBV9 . CASSPTSGGAAVAQYF
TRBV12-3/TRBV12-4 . CASSHGQTYEQYF
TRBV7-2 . CASSRRGGRTDTQYF
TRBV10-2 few CASSVQGYTEAFF
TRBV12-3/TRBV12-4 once CASSYGQGNSPLHF
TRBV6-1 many CASSGPLGGDEQFF
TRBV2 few CASRGGTGYNEQFF
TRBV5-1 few CASSADRGRGETQYF
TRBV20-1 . CSALIADRSNEQFF
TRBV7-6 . CASSSTLERGDQETQYF
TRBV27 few CASSTNSEKLFF
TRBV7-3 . CASSVGLAGTDTQYF
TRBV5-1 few CASSSADSGANVLTF
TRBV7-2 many CASSRRASGTSGRETQYF
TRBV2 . CASNPRRENIQYF
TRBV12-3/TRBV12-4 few CASSLSEAGPRHF
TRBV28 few CASSRQGATGIQYF
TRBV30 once CAWSTQGYGYTF
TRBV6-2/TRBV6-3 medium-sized CASSPGGTHEQFF
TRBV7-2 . CASSSWSGTRSYTQYF
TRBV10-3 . CAITGGPTDTQYF
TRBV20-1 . CSAVGAGGTGELFF
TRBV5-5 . CASSGRTGVGEKLFF
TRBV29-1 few CSAAPGTDHRNEQFF
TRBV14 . CASSQDLYREKYF
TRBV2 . CASNSGTQETQYF
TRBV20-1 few CSAGGGSGEKLFF
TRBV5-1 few CASSLARTHTLATQYF
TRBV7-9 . CASSSPMGRGPTYNEQFF
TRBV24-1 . CATTDRRGGYTF
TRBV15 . CATSTRALAGAAWGYEQFF
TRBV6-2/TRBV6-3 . CASSSRPGRHSGNGYTF
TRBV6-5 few CASSYSSGGNTEAFF
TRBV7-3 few CASSLDAGYQETQYF
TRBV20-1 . CSAIMTGMNTEAFF
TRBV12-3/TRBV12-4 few CATAGNTIYF
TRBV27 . CASTTGGAEQYF
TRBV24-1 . CATSDFPNYNEQFF